This T cell receptor (beta chain) comes out of a study of shared clonotypes between healthy human individuals. Notes on the study in general: With four donors compared, around 5% of naive CD4 clonotypes were shared. Sampling covered blood only; tissue repertoires likely differ.

As to this clone: Antigen: not known. Other DNA sequences of this sample code for an identical CDR3.

Generated by immunoSEQ multiplex PCR, the TCRdb table keeps only in-frame clones and is missing some. The table records about 2.4 million clones, roughly 93% of them present only once. From CD4+ cells came CD45RA+ naive and CD45RA-negative memory subsets. Sample: naive CD4+ T cells from PBMCs. As for subset: CD45RA+ positively selected. The TCR comes from a man between 18 and 35 years old in good health. Some clones in this sample may be carry-over from other donors' samples.

The CDR3 DNA sequence: TGCGCCAGCAGCCAAGACGACAGGGCATTCTATGGCTACACCTTC. It codes for CASSQDDRAFYGYTF. The chain employs TRBV4-1 and TRBJ1-2, with 7 positions matching TRBD1. This CDR3 contains 15 residues. V was pared by 0 bases and J by 4 bases, with 5 bases of the junction left unmatched. Germline V gives CDR1 MGHRA, CDR2 YSYEKL.